Reported below is one TCR beta chain. Its specificity is not known. CDR3 size: 15 residues. Trimming took 1 base from V and 4 from J, leaving 13 bases between them. The germline gives CDR1 SEHNR, CDR2 FQNEAQ (reference sequence). The sample belongs to a study of cytomegalovirus exposure and HLA in healthy donors. Findings and caveats of the study: CMV antigen specificity was confirmed in vitro for a few CMV-associated chains. Reported performance of the classifier showed diagnosis of cytomegalovirus status with high specificity and sensitivity.

The PCR employed 60 Vbeta primers together with 13 Jbeta primers. Original processing methods: Roughly 12 million of some 80 million unique TCR beta chains were shared, per a later count. Only in-frame clones appear in the TCRdb table, and some are missing; sequencing was by immunoSEQ multiplex PCR. V, J and clone size derive from that table, while D and trimming were established from the DNA sequence. Counted here are 90,000 to 130,000 clones, 60% to 85% occurring once; the ten biggest clones make up around 1.3%. The sequenced sample consisted of PBMCs. This sequence was found in a woman in her 30s in good health and CMV-seronegative. This chain uses TRBV7-9 with TRBJ1-1, with a possible D match to TRBD1 (6 bases). This chain's CDR3 is CASSLGGGLVTEAFF. The CDR3 DNA reads as TGTGCCAGCAGCTTAGGCGGGGGGCTTGTCACTGAAGCTTTCTTT.